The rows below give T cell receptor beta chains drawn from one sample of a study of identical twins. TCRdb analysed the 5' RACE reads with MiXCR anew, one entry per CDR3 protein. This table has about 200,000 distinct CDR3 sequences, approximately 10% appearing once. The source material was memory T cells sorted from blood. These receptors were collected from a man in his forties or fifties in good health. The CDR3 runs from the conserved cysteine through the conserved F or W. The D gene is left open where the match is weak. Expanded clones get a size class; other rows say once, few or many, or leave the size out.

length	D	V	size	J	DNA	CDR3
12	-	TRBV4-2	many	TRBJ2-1	TGTGCCAGCGGACCCCAGATAAACGAGCAGTTCTTC	CASGPQINEQFF
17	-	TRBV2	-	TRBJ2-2	TGTGCCAGCAGTGACCCCTCATGGCCCCTGGGCACCGGGGAGCTGTTTTTT	CASSDPSWPLGTGELFF
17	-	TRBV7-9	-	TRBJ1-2	TGTGCCAGCAGCTTCGCCGGGACGACCCTTGGAACCTATGGCTACACCTTC	CASSFAGTTLGTYGYTF
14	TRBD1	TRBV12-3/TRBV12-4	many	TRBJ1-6	TGTGCCAGCAGTTCCGGGACAGGGAATTCACCCCTCCACTTT	CASSSGTGNSPLHF
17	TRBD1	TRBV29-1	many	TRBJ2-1	TGCAGCGTTGAAGGACAGGGTTTGGTATTCGAAAACAATGAGCAGTTCTTC	CSVEGQGLVFENNEQFF
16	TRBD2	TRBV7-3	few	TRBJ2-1	TGTGCCAGCAGCCTCTATAGCGGGAGTATAGTCAATGAGCAGTTCTTC	CASSLYSGSIVNEQFF
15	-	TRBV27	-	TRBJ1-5	TGTGCCAGCAGTTTTCGCGGGCCCCCGAATCAGCCCCAGCATTTT	CASSFRGPPNQPQHF
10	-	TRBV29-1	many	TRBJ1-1	TGCAGTGCAAGGACGAGCGAGGCTTTCTTT	CSARTSEAFF
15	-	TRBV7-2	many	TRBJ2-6	TGTGCCAGCAGCCCCCGGGGCTCTGGGGCCAACGTCCTGACTTTC	CASSPRGSGANVLTF
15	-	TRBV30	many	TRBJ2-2	TGTGCCTGGAGACACCGAGTACTTTTCACCGGGGAGCTGTTTTTT	CAWRHRVLFTGELFF
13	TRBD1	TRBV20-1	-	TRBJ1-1	TGCAGTGCTAGGGGGACAGGGGTTACTGAAGCTTTCTTT	CSARGTGVTEAFF
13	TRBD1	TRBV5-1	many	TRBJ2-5	TGCGCCAGCCTGGGACAGGGACAAGAGACCCAGTACTTC	CASLGQGQETQYF
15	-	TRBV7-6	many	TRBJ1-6	TGTGCCAGCAGCTTAGGTCAGGGCTCTAATTCACCCCTCCACTTT	CASSLGQGSNSPLHF
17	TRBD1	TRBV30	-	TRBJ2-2	TGTGCCTGGAGCCCGCTAGGGACAGGCCGGAGGACCGGGGAGCTGTTTTTT	CAWSPLGTGRRTGELFF
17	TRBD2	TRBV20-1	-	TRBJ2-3	TGCAGTGCTGATCCGGGGACTAGCGGGGCTAGCACAGATACGCAGTATTTT	CSADPGTSGASTDTQYF
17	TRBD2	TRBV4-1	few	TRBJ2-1	TGCGCCAGCAGCCAAGATGTTAGCGGGGGGTTCTACAATGAGCAGTTCTTC	CASSQDVSGGFYNEQFF
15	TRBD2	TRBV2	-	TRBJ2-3	TGTGCCAGCAGTAATCGGGCTAGCGGGGAGGCGACGCAGTATTTT	CASSNRASGEATQYF
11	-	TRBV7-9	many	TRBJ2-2	TGTGCCAGCAGCTTTTCTCGGGAGCTGTTTTTT	CASSFSRELFF
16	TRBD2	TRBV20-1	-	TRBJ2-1	TGCAGTGCTCGGACTAGCGGGGGGCCCTCCTACAATGAGCAGTTCTTC	CSARTSGGPSYNEQFF
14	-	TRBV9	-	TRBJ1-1	TGTGCCAGCAGCGTAGGAGTAGTTCGGACTGAAGCTTTCTTT	CASSVGVVRTEAFF
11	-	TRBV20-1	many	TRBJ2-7	TGCAGTGCCGACAGCTCCTACGAGCAGTACTTC	CSADSSYEQYF
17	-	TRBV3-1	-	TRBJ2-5	TGTGCCAGCAGCCCACGCCTCTATTGGGGGAGTCAAGAGACCCAGTACTTC	CASSPRLYWGSQETQYF
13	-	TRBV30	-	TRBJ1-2	TGTGCCTTCTCCGACCAGGGACACTATGGCTACACCTTC	CAFSDQGHYGYTF
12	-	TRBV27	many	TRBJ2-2	TGTGCCAGCAGGGGGTTAACCGGGGAGCTGTTTTTT	CASRGLTGELFF
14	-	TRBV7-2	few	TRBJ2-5	TGTGCCAGCAGCCCGGACCCGTACCAAGAGACCCAGTACTTC	CASSPDPYQETQYF
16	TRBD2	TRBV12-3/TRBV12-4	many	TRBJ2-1	TGTGCCAGCAGTACCTTAGCGGGAGTCCCCCAGGATGAGCAGTTCTTC	CASSTLAGVPQDEQFF
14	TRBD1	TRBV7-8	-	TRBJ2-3	TGTGCCAGCAGCGTAGACAGGGTAGCAGATACGCAGTATTTT	CASSVDRVADTQYF
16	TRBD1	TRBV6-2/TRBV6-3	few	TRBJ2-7	TGTGCCAGCAGTTGGAACCGGGACAGGAAAACCTACGAGCAGTACTTC	CASSWNRDRKTYEQYF
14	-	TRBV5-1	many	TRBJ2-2	TGCGCCAGCAGCTTGGCTGCGGACACCGGGGAGCTGTTTTTT	CASSLAADTGELFF
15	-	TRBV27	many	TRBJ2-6	TGTGCCAGCAGTTTATCAGGGGTCGGGGCCAACGTCCTGACTTTC	CASSLSGVGANVLTF
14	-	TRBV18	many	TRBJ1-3	TGTGCCAGCTCACCACAGGGCCTCGGAAACACCATATATTTT	CASSPQGLGNTIYF
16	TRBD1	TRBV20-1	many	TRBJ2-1	TGCAGTGCTAGAATCTCGACAGGGGGCGCCTACAATGAGCAGTTCTTC	CSARISTGGAYNEQFF
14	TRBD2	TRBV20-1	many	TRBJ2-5	TGCAGTGCTAGAGCACTAGCGAGGCAAGAGACCCAGTACTTC	CSARALARQETQYF
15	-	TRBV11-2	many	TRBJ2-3	TGTGCCAGCAGCGCCACAGCCCATCACACAGATACGCAGTATTTT	CASSATAHHTDTQYF
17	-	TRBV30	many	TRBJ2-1	TGTGCCTGGAGTGTAGGCAGGACCGCGCGCTCCTACAATGAGCAGTTCTTC	CAWSVGRTARSYNEQFF
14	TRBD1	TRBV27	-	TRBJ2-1	TGTGCCAGCAGTTGGGACAGGGGATCAGATGAGCAGTTCTTC	CASSWDRGSDEQFF
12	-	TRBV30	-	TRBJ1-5	TGTGCCATGGGGCACAACAATCAGCCCCAGCATTTT	CAMGHNNQPQHF
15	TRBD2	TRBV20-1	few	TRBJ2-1	TGCAGTGCTAGAGGGACTAGCGGGAGGAAAAATGAGCAGTTCTTC	CSARGTSGRKNEQFF
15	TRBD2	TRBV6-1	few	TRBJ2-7	TGTGCCAGTGGGGTGGCGACTAGCGGGACAGGCGAGCAGTACTTC	CASGVATSGTGEQYF
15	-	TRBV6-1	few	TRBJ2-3	TGTGCCAGCAGTGTAACAGGGATTAGCACAGATACGCAGTATTTT	CASSVTGISTDTQYF
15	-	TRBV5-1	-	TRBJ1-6	TGCGCCAGCAGCTACGACAGACTTAATAATTCACCCCTCCACTTT	CASSYDRLNNSPLHF
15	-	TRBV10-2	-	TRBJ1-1	TGCGCCATCACCAGACTGCTATACATGAACACTGAAGCTTTCTTT	CAITRLLYMNTEAFF
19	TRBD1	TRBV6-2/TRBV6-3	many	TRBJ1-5	TGTGCCAGCAGTTACGCCCGGAAGACAGGGTTCGCCCCTAATCAGCCCCAGCATTTT	CASSYARKTGFAPNQPQHF
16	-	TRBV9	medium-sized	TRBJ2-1	TGTGCCAGCAGCGTAGATGGTAGCGGAACCTACAATGAGCAGTTCTTC	CASSVDGSGTYNEQFF
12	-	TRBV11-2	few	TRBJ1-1	TGTGCCAGCAGCTTCCGAGACACTGAAGCTTTCTTT	CASSFRDTEAFF
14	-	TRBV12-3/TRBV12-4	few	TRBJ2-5	TGTGCCAGCAGTTTGGGCGGGATACAAGAGACCCAGTACTTC	CASSLGGIQETQYF
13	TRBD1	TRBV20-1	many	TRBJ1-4	TGCAGTGCTAGGGACAGGCAGTGGGAAAAACTGTTTTTT	CSARDRQWEKLFF
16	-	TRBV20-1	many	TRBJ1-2	TGCAGTGCTAGAGTCCTCACCCCCCACGGGGGAGCTGGCTACACCTTC	CSARVLTPHGGAGYTF
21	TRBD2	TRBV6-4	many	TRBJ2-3	TGTGCCAGCAGTCCGGTACGGGTCGGGCTATCACGGGGGGAAGGCACAGATACGCAGTATTTT	CASSPVRVGLSRGEGTDTQYF
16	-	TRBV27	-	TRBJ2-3	TGTGCCAGCAGATGGGGGACTGGCTGGAGCACAGATACGCAGTATTTT	CASRWGTGWSTDTQYF
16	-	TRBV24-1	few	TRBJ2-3	TGTGCCACCAGTGACTCCGGACTTGGAGGGACAGATACGCAGTATTTT	CATSDSGLGGTDTQYF
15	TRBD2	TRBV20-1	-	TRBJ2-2	TGCAGTGCTAGTCCGGCTAGCGGGAGATCCGGGGAGCTGTTTTTT	CSASPASGRSGELFF
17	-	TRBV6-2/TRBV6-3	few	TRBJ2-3	TGTGCCAGCAGTTTGGCTGAAAACAGGGCGAGAACAGATACGCAGTATTTT	CASSLAENRARTDTQYF
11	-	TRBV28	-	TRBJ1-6	TGTGCCAGCAGTTTAGTGCCACCCCTCCACTTT	CASSLVPPLHF
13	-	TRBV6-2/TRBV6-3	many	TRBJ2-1	TGTGCCAGCAGGCTTCAGACTAGTCATGAGCAGTTCTTC	CASRLQTSHEQFF
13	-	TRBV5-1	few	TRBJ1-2	TGCGCCAGCAGCTTGGACAGGGATGGTGGCTACACCTTC	CASSLDRDGGYTF
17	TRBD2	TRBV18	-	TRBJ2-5	TGTGCCAGCTCACCACGGGGACTAGCTCCCTACCAAGAGACCCAGTACTTC	CASSPRGLAPYQETQYF
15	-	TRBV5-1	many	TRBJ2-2	TGCGCCAGCAGCTTACAGGGTTCGGCCACCGGGGAGCTGTTTTTT	CASSLQGSATGELFF
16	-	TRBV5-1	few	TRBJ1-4	TGCGCCAGCAGCTGGCGACAGGCTACAACTAATGAAAAACTGTTTTTT	CASSWRQATTNEKLFF
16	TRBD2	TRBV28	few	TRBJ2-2	TGTGCCAGCAGAGAAACTAGCGGAAGGTACACCGGGGAGCTGTTTTTT	CASRETSGRYTGELFF